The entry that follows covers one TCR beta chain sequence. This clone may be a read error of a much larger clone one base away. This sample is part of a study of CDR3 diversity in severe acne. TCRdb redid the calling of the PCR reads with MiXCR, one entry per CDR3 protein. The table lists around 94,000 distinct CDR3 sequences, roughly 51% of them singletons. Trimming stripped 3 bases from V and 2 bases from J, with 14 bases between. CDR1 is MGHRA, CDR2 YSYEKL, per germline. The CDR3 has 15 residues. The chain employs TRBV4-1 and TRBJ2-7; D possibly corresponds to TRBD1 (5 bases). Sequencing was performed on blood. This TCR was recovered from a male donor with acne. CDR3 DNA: TGCGCCAGCAGCCACCTCGACAGTTCTACCTACGAGCAGTACGTC. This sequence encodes CASSHLDSSTYEQYV.